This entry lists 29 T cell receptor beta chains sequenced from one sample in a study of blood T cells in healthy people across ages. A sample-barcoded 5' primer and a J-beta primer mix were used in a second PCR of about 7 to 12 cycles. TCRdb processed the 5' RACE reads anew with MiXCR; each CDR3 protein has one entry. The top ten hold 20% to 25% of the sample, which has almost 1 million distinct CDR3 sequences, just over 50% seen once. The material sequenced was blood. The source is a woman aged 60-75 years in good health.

CDR3 DNA sequence: TGTGCCAGCAGCAACAGCGGGAGGGTTGGCTACAATGAGCAGTTCTTC. As protein: CASSNSGRVGYNEQFF. The chain recombines TRBV28 with TRBJ2-1; 10 bases align to TRBD2. Germline CDR1 and CDR2: MDHEN and SYDVKM. The CDR3 covers 16 residues. Unmatched junction bases numbered 8, after V lost 6 bases and J lost 3 bases.

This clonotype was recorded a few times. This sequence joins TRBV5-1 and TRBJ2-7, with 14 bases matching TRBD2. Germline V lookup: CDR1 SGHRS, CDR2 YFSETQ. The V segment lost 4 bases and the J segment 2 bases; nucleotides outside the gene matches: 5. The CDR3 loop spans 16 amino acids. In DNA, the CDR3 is TGCGCCAGCAGCACGGGACTAGCGGGAGATCCCTACGAGCAGTACTTC. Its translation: CASSTGLAGDPYEQYF.

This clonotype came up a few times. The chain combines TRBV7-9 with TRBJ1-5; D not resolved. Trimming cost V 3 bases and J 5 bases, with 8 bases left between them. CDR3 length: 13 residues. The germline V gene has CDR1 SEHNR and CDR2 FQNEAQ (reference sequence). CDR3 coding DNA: TGTGCCAGCAGCTTTTCTCTTGATCAGCCCCAGCATTTT. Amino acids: CASSFSLDQPQHF.

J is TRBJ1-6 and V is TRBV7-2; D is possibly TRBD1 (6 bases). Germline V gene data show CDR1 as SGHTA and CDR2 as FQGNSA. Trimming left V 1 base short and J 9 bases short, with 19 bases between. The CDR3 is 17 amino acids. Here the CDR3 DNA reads TGTGCCAGCAGCTTAGGGGGTGCGGGGGCTGGGATTTCACCCCTCCACTTT. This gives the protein CASSLGGAGAGISPLHF.

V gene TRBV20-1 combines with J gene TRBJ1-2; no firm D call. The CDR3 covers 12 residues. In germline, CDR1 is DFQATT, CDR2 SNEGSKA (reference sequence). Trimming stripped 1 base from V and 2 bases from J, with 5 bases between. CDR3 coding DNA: TGCAGTGCTAGAGCTGGGAACTATGGCTACACCTTC. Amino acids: CSARAGNYGYTF.

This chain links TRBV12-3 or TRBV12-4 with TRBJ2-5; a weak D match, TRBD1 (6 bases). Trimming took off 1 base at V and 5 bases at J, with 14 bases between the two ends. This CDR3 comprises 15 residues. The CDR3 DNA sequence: TGTGCCAGCAGTTTAGACACAGGGTCTTGGGAGACCCAGTACTTC. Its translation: CASSLDTGSWETQYF.

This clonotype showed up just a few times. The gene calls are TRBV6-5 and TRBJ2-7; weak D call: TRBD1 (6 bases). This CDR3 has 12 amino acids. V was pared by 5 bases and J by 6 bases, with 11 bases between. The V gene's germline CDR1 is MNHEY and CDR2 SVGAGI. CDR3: CASSKQGFEQYF. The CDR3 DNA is TGTGCCAGCAGTAAACAGGGTTTCGAGCAGTACTTC.

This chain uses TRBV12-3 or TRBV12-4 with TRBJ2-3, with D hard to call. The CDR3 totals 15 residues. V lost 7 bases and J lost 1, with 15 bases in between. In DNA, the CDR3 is TGTGCCAGCACCTCTATGAATAGCCGCACAGATACGCAGTATTTT. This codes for CASTSMNSRTDTQYF.

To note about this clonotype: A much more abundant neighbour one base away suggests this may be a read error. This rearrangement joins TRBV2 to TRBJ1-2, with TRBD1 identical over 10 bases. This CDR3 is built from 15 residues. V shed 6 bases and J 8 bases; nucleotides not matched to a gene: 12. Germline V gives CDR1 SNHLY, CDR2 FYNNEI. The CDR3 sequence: CASRAETGGRWGYTF. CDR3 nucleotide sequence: TGTGCCAGCAGAGCCGAGACAGGGGGCCGCTGGGGCTACACCTTC.

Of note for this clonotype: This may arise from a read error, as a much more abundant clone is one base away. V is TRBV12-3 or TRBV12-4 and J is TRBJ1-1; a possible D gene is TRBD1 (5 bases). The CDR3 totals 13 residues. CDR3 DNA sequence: TGTGCCAGCAGTTTACGGGGGAACACTGAAGTTTTCTTT. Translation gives CASSLRGNTEVFF.

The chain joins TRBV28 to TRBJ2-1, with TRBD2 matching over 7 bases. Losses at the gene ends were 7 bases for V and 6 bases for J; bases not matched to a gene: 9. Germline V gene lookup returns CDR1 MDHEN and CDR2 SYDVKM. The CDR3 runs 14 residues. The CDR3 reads CASKERGLLNEQFF. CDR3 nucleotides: TGTGCCAGCAAGGAGCGGGGTCTCCTCAATGAGCAGTTCTTC.

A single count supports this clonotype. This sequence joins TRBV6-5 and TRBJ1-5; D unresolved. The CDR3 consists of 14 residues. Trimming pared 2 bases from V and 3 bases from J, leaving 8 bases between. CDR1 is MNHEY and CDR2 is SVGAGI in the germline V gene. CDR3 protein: CASSYDGFNQPQHF. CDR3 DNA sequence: TGTGCCAGCAGTTACGACGGATTCAATCAGCCCCAGCATTTT.

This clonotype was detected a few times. The CDR3 reads CASSSDPGQGYNEQFF. The CDR3 region has the DNA TGCGCCAGCAGCTCAGACCCGGGACAGGGCTACAATGAGCAGTTCTTC. The chain uses TRBV5-1 and TRBJ2-1, with 9 bases matching TRBD1. Unmatched junction bases numbered 7, after V lost 3 bases and J lost 3 bases. The CDR3 consists of 16 residues. Germline V gene data show CDR1 as SGHRS and CDR2 as YFSETQ.

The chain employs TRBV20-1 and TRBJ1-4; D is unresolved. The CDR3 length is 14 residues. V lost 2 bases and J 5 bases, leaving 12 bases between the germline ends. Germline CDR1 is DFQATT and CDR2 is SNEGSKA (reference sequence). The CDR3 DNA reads TGCAGTGCTAGAACTGAGGGAGGGAATGAAAAACTGTTTTTT. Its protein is CSARTEGGNEKLFF.

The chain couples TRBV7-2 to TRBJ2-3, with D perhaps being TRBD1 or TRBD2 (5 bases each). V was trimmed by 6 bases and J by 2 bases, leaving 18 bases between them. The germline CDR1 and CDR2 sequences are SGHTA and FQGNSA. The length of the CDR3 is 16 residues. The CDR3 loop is CASSSDWGTFTDTQYF. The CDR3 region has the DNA TGTGCCAGCAGTTCGGATTGGGGGACCTTCACAGATACGCAGTATTTT.

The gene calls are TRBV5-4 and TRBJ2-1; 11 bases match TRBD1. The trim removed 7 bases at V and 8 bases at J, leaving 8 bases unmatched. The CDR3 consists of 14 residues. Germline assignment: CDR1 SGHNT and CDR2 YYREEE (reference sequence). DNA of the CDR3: TGTGCCAGCTCCCGGGACAGGGGGACGGATGAGCAGTTCTTC. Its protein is CASSRDRGTDEQFF.

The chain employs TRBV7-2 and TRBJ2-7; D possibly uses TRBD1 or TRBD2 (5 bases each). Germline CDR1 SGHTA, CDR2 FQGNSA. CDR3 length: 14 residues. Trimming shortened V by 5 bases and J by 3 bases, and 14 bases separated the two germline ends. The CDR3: CASSASRGLYEQYF. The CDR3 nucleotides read TGTGCCAGCAGCGCAAGCCGGGGCCTCTACGAGCAGTACTTC.

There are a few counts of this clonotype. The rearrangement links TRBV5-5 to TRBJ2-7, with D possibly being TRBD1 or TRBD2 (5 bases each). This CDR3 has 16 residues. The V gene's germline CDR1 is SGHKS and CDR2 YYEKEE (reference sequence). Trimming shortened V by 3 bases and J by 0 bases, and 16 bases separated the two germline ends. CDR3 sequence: CASSSPGGALSYEQYF. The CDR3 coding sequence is TGTGCCAGCAGCTCCCCTGGGGGAGCCCTCTCCTACGAGCAGTACTTC.

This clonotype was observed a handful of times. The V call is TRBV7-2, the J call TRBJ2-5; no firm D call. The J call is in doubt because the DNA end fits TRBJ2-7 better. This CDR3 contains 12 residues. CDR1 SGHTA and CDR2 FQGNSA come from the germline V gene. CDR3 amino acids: CASSPHGSEQYF. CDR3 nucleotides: TGTGCCAGCAGCCCTCATGGGTCCGAGCAGTACTTC.

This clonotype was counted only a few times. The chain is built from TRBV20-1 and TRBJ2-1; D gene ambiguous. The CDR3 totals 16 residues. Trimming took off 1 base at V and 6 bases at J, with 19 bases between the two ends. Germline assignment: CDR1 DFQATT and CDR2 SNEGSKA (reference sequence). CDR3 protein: CSARVARLGAPNEQFF. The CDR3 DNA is TGCAGTGCTAGAGTGGCTAGATTGGGCGCCCCCAATGAGCAGTTCTTC.

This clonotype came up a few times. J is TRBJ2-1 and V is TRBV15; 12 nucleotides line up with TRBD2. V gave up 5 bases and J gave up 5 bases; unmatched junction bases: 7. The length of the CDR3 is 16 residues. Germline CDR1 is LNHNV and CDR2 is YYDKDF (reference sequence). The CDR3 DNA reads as TGTGCCACCAGCCTAGCGGGAGGGGGGGGACACAATGAGCAGTTCTTC. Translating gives CATSLAGGGGHNEQFF.

DNA for the CDR3: TGTGCCAGTAGTATCGGACTCTACCGAAGCGAGCAGTACTTC. Its translation is CASSIGLYRSEQYF. This sequence joins TRBV19 and TRBJ2-5; D may be TRBD2 (5 bases). The end of the DNA is better explained by TRBJ2-7, so the J call may be wrong. This CDR3 has 14 residues. Germline CDR1 and CDR2: LNHDA and SQIVND (reference sequence).

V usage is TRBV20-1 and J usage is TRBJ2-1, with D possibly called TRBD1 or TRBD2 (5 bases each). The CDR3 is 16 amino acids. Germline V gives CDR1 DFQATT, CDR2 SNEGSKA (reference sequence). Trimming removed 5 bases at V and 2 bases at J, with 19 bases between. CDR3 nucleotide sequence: TGCAGTGCTCCCCCCTATGGCAAGGGACCCTACAATGAGCAGTTCTTC. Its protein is CSAPPYGKGPYNEQFF.

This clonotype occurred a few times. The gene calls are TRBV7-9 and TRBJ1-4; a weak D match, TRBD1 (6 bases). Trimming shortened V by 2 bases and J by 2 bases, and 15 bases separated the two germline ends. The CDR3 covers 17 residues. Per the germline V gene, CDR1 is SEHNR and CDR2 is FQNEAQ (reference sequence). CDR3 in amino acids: CASSLRRGASTNEKLFF. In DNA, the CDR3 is TGTGCCAGCAGCTTAAGGAGGGGGGCCTCGACTAATGAAAAACTGTTTTTT. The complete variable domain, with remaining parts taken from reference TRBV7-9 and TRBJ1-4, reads DTGVSQNPRHKITKRGQNVTFRCDPISEHNRLYWYRQTLGQGPEFLTYFQNEAQLEKSRLLSDRFSAERPKGSFSTLEIQRTEQGDSAMYLCASSLRRGASTNEKLFFGSGTQLSVL.

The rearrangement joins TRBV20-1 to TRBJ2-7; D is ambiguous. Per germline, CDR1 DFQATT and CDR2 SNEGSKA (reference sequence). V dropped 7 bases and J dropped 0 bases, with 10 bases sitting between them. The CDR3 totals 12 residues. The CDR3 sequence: CSGRRSSYEQYF. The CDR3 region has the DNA TGCAGTGGGCGCAGAAGCTCCTACGAGCAGTACTTC.

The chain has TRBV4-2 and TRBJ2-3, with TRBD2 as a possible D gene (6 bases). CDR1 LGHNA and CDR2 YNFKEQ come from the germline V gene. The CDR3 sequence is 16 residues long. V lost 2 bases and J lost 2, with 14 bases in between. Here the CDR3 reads CASSQMRGVNTDTQYF. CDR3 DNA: TGTGCCAGCAGCCAAATGCGGGGAGTGAACACAGATACGCAGTATTTT.

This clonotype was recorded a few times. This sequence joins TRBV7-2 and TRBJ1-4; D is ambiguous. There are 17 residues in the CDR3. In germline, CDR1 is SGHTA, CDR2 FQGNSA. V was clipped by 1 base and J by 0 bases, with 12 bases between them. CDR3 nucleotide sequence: TGTGCCAGCAGCTTAGAGGGAGACCCCTCAACTAATGAAAAACTGTTTTTT. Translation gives CASSLEGDPSTNEKLFF. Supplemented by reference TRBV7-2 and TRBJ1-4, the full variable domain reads GAGVSQSPSNKVTEKGKDVELRCDPISGHTALYWYRQSLGQGLEFLIYFQGNSAPDKSGLPSDRFSAERTGGSVSTLTIQRTQQEDSAVYLCASSLEGDPSTNEKLFFGSGTQLSVL.

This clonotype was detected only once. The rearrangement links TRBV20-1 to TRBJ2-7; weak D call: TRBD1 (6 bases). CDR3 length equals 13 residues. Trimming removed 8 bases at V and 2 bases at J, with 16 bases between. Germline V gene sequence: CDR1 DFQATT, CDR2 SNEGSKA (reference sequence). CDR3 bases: TGCAGTAGCCATACCGGGACAACCTACGAGCAGTACTTC. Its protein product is CSSHTGTTYEQYF.

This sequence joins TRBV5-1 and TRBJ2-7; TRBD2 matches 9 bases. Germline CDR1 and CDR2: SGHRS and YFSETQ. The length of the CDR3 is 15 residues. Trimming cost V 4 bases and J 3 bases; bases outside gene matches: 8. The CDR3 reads CASSPSSGTFYEQYF. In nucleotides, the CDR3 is TGCGCCAGCAGCCCTTCTAGCGGGACCTTCTACGAGCAGTACTTC.